This T cell receptor beta chain was profiled in a study of Ad26.COV2.S vaccination and SARS-CoV-2 variants. General study points: Whether participants received vaccine or placebo, their non-spike TCR breadth was similar. Following vaccination, spike-specific CD8+ and CD4+ T cell responses reportedly exhibited substantial breadth. In TCR breadth and depth analyses, total T cell responses may have been underestimated. Compared with placebo recipients, vaccine recipients had higher spike-specific TCR breadth.

Per germline, CDR1 LGHDT and CDR2 YNNKEL (reference sequence). V was pared by 1 base and J by 3 bases, with 12 bases between. This CDR3 region has 15 residues. Concerning this clone: Antigen: not known.

TCRdb's table, derived via immunoSEQ multiplex PCR, lists solely in-frame clones and lacks some. In the table there are about 350,000 clones, roughly 94% of which are singletons. The clonotype was recovered from a human donor who had recovered from COVID-19. The chain joins TRBV3-1 (or the pseudogene TRBV3-2) to TRBJ1-2; the D is unclear. The input for sequencing was peripheral blood, taken after recovery from COVID-19. CDR3 residues: CASSQVIGQDYGYTF. As DNA, the CDR3 is TGTGCCAGCAGCCAAGTGATAGGGCAAGACTATGGCTACACCTTC.